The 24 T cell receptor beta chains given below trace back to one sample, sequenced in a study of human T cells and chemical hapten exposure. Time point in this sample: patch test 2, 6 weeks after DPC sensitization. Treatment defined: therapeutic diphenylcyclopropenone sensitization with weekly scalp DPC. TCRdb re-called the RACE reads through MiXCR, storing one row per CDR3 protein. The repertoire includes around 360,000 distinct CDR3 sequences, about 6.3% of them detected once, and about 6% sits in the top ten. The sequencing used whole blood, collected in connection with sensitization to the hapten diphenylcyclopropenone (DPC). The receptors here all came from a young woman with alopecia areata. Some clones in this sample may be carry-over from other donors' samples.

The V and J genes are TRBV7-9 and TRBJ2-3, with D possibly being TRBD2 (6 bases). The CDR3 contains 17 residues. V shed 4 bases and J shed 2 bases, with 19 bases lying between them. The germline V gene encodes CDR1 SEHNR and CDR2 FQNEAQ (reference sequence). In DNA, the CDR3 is TGTGCCAGCAGCTCCCCCACCCGGGACTTAAACACAGATACGCAGTATTTT. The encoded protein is CASSSPTRDLNTDTQYF.

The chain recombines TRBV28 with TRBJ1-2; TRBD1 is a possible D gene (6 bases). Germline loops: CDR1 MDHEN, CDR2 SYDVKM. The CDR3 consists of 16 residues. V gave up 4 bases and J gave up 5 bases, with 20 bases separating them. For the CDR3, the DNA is TGTGCCAGCAGTTCATCCAGGGGCCACCCAGCATATGGCTACACCTTC. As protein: CASSSSRGHPAYGYTF.

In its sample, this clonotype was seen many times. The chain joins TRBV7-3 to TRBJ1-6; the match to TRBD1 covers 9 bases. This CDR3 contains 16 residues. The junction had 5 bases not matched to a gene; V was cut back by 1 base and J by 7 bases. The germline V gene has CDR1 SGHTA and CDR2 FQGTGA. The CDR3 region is CASSLSGTGRNSPLHF. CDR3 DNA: TGTGCCAGCAGCTTAAGCGGGACAGGGCGGAATTCACCCCTCCACTTT.

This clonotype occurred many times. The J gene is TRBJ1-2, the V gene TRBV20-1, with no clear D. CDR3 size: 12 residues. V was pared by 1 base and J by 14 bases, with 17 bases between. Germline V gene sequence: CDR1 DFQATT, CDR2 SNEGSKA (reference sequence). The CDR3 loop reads CSARVERIEYTF. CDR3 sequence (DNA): TGCAGTGCTAGAGTCGAAAGGATCGAGTATACCTTC.

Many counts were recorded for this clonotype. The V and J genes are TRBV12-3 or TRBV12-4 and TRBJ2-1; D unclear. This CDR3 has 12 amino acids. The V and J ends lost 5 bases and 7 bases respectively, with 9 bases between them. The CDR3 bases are TGTGCCAGCAGTCCGACCGCGAATGAGCAGTTCTTC. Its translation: CASSPTANEQFF.

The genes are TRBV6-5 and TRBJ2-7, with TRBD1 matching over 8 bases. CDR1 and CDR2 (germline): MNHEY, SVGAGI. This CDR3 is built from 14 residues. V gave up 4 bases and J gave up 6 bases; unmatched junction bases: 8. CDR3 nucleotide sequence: TGTGCCAGCAGTTGGGACAGGAGGAGATCCGAGCAGTACTTC. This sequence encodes CASSWDRRRSEQYF.

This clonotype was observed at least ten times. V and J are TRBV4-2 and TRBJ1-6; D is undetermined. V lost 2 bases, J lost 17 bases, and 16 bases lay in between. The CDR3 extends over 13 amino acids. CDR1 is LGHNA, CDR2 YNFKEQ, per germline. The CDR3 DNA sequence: TGTGCCAGCAGCCAACCCCTCTCCGGCCAGGTCCACTTT. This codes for CASSQPLSGQVHF.

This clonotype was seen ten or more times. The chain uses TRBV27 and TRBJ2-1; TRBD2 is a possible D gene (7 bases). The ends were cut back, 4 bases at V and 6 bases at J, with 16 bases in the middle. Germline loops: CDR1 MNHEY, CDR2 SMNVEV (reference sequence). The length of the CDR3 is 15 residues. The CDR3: CASSYGWRGGNEQFF. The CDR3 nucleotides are TGTGCCAGCAGTTATGGGTGGAGGGGGGGCAATGAGCAGTTCTTC.

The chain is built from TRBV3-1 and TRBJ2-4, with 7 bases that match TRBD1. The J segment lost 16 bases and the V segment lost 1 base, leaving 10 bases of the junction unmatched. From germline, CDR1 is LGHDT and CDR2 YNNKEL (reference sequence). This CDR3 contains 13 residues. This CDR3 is CASSQGRTGSRYF. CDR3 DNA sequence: TGTGCCAGCAGCCAAGGCAGGACAGGCTCGAGATACTTC.

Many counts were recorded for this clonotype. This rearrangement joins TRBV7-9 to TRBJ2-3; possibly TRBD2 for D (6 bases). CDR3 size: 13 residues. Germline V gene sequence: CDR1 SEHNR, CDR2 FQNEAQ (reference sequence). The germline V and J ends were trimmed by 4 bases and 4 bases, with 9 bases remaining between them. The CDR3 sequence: CASSYGTPDTQYF. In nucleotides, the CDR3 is TGTGCCAGCAGCTACGGGACTCCAGATACGCAGTATTTT.

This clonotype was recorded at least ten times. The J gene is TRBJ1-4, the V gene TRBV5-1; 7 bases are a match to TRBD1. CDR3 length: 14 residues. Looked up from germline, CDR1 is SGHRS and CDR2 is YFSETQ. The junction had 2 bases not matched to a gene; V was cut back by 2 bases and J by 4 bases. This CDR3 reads CASSLQGYNEKLFF. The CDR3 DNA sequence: TGCGCCAGCAGCTTACAGGGGTATAATGAAAAACTGTTTTTT.

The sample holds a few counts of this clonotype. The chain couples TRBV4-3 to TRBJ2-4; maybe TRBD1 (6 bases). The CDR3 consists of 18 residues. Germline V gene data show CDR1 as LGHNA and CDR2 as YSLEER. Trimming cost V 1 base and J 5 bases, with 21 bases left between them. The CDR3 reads CASSQAPRDIAFENIQYF. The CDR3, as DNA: TGCGCCAGCAGCCAAGCACCGAGGGACATTGCTTTCGAAAACATTCAGTACTTC.

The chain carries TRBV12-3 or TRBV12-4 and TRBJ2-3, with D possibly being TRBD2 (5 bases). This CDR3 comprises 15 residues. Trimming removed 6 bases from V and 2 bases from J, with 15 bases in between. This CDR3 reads CASSPSPGSTDTQYF. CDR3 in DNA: TGTGCCAGCAGCCCGTCTCCGGGGTCCACAGATACGCAGTATTTT.

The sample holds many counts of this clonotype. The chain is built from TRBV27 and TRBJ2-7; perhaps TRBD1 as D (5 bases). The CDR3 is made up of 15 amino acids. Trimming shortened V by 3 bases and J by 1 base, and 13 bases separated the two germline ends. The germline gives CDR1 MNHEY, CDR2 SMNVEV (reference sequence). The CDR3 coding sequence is TGTGCCAGCAGTTTCCGTGCAGGGTGGTCCTACGAGCAGTACTTC. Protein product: CASSFRAGWSYEQYF.

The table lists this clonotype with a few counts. The CDR3 region has the DNA TGTGCCAGCAGCTTGTCAACCAACTACAGGGCCTACTCTGGAAACACCATATATTTT. This encodes CASSLSTNYRAYSGNTIYF. V is TRBV13 and J is TRBJ1-3; tentatively, D is TRBD1 (6 bases). The CDR3 covers 19 residues. Germline CDR1 PRHDT, CDR2 FYEKMQ (reference sequence). The ends were cut back, 3 bases at V and 0 bases at J, with 21 bases in the middle.

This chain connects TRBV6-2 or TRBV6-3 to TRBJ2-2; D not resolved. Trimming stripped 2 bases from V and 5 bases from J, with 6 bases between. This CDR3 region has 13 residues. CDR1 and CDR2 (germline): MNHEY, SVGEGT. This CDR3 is CASSYVQTGELFF. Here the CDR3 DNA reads TGTGCCAGCAGTTACGTTCAGACCGGGGAGCTGTTTTTT.

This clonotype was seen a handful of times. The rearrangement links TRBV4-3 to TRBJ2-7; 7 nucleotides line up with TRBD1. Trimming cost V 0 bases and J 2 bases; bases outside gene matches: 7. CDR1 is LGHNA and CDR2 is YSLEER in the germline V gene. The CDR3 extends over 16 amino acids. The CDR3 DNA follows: TGCGCCAGCAGCCAAGACCAGGGGGTCGCCGCCTACGAGCAGTACTTC. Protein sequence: CASSQDQGVAAYEQYF.

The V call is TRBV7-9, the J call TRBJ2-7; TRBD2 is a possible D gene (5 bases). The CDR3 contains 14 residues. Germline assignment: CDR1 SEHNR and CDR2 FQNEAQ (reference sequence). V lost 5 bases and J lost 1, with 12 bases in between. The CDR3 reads CASSAAEGSYEQYF. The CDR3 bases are TGTGCCAGCAGCGCGGCCGAGGGTTCCTACGAGCAGTACTTC.

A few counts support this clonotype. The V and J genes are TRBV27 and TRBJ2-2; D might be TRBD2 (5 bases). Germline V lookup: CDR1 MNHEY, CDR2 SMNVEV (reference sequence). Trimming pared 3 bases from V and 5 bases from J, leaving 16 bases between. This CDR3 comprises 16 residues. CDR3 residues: CASSFGSVGGTGELFF. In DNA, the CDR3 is TGTGCCAGCAGTTTCGGCTCGGTAGGAGGAACCGGGGAGCTGTTTTTT.

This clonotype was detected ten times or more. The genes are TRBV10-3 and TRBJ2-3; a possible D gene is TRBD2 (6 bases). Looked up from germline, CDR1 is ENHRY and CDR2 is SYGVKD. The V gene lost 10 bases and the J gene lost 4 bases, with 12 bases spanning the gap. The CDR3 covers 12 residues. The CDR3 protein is CATGGDADTQYF. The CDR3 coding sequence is TGTGCCACCGGCGGGGATGCAGATACGCAGTATTTT.

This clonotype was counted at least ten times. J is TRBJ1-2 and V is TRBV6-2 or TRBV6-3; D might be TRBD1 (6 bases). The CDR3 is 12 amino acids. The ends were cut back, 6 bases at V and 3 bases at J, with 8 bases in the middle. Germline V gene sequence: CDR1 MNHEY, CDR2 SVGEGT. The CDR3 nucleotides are TGTGCCAGCAGGGACAGATACTATGGCTACACCTTC. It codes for CASRDRYYGYTF.

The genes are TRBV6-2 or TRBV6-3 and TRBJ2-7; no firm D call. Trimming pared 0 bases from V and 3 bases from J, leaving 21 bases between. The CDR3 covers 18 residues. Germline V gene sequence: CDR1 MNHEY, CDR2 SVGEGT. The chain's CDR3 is CASSYSQQKSGQIYEQYF. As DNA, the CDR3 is TGTGCCAGCAGTTACTCACAGCAAAAATCCGGGCAGATCTACGAGCAGTACTTC.

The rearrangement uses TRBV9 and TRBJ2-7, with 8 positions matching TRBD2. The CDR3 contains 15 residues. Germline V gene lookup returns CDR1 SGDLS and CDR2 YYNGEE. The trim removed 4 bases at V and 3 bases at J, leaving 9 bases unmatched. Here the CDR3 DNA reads TGTGCCAGCAGCCCTCGGGCGGGGGGCTTCTACGAGCAGTACTTC. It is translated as CASSPRAGGFYEQYF.

The CDR3 region is CSARDFDRGLRDTQYF. The CDR3 DNA sequence: TGCAGTGCTAGAGATTTCGACAGGGGATTGCGAGATACGCAGTATTTT. The chain employs TRBV20-1 and TRBJ2-3, with TRBD1 identical over 8 bases. The V gene end was trimmed by 0 bases and the J gene end by 5 bases; junction bases not matched to a gene: 10. CDR1 and CDR2 from the germline V gene are DFQATT and SNEGSKA (reference sequence). This CDR3 has 16 amino acids.